Listed below are T cell receptor beta chains from one sample, sequenced in a study of breast tumors, draining lymph nodes, adjacent tissues. MiXCR, run by TCRdb on the multiplex PCR reads, gives a single entry per CDR3 protein. Among about 180,000 distinct CDR3 sequences listed, around a third were seen once. The sequenced sample was axillary lymph node tissue. The origin of the receptors is a female donor with breast cancer. Some clones in this sample may be carry-over from other donors' samples. CDR3s leave out the opening cysteine and the closing phenylalanine or tryptophan.

v_gene,CDR3aa
TRBV28,ASVQGLEQF
TRBV19,ASSITRARLNEQF
TRBV9,VSSNHGTSGRSKQF
TRBV11-1,ASSHPLRNEQF
TRBV11-3,ASSLVGSGVWWCGDVVT
TRBV20-1,SARVARDQPQH
TRBV14,ASTTTSGGTEAF
TRBV7-3,ASGLVGGNEQF
TRBV20-1,SAPQGADYGYT
TRBV25-1,ASSETGARDEKLF
TRBV2,ASSVHSPNYGYT
TRBV7-3,ATHPRGLADQNNEQF
TRBV19,ASSIGRDYGYT
TRBV11-2,ASSLGLQSYEQY
TRBV6-5,ASSYSVSYEQY
TRBV30,AWNQGAGGELF
TRBV19,ASTGRREGGQPQH
TRBV19,ASSKQEGPYEKLF
TRBV7-9,AIPTGGEYNEQF
TRBV7-2,ASSRTSGGGEQY
TRBV7-8,ASSLLAGGHYEQY
TRBV10-3,AITQGGGNTIY
TRBV11-1,ASSQGQNPPQH
TRBV6-5,ASSSTFTSGQPYEQY
TRBV30,AWSQIDRALPGGNEKLF
TRBV24-1,ATSDAGTGGLETQY
TRBV27,ASGLRDNQPQH
TRBV7-8,ASSARTSGETYEQY
TRBV28,ASGPAGANVLT
TRBV7-8,ASSPSGGSTGELF
TRBV7-2,ASSLTTSGGANVLT
TRBV20-1,SASPPQARGYEQY